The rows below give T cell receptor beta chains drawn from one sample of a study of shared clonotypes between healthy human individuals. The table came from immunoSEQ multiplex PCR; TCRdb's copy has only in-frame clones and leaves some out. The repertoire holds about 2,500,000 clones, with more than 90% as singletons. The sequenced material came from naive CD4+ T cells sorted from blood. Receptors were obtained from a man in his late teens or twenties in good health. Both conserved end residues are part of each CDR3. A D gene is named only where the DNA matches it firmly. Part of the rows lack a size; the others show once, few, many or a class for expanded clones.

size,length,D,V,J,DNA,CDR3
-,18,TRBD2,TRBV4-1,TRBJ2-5,TGCGCCAGCAGCCATCCCTTTAGCGGGGGGCAACCTGGGGAGACCCAGTACTTC,CASSHPFSGGQPGETQYF
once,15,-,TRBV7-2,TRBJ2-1,TGTGCCAGCAGAACACTAAGTTCGCCCTACAATGAGCAGTTCTTC,CASRTLSSPYNEQFF
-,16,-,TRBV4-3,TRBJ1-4,TGCGCCAGCAGCCAAGCGATTGGTGGAGGTAATGAAAAACTGTTTTTT,CASSQAIGGGNEKLFF
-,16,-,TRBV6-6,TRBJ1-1,TGTGCCAGCAGTTACGGGAGGGGAGGGTCGGGCACTGAAGCTTTCTTT,CASSYGRGGSGTEAFF
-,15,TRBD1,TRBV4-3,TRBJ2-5,TGCGCCAGCAGCCAAGGGGGGACAGTCCAAGAGACCCAGTACTTC,CASSQGGTVQETQYF
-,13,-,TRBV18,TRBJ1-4,TGTGCCAGCTCACCGTGGGAGAATGAAAAACTGTTTTTT,CASSPWENEKLFF
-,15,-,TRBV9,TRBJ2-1,TGTGCCAGCAGCGCCCGGGGTACCTCCTACAATGAGCAGTTCTTC,CASSARGTSYNEQFF
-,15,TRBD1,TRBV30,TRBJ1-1,TGTGCCTGGAGGATCGCCGGGACAGTAGGAGCTGAAGCTTTCTTT,CAWRIAGTVGAEAFF
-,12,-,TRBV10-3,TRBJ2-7,TGTGCCATCAGTGAGCGGGCCTACGAGCAGTACTTC,CAISERAYEQYF
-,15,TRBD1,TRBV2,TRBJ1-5,TGTGCCAGCAGTGAAGAGACAGGGCTGAGTCAGCCCCAGCATTTT,CASSEETGLSQPQHF
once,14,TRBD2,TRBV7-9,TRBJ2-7,TGTGCCAGCAGCTTAGCGGGAGGGCCCTTCGAGCAGTACTTC,CASSLAGGPFEQYF
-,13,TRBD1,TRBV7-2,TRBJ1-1,TGTGCCAGCAGCTTTGACAGGGGCACTGAAGCTTTCTTT,CASSFDRGTEAFF
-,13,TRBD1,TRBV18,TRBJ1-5,TGTGCCAGCTCACCAGGACAGGGCCAGCCCCAGCATTTT,CASSPGQGQPQHF
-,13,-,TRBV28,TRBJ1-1,TGTGCCAGCAGTTTCCGGAGCCCCCCTGCAGCTTTCTTT,CASSFRSPPAAFF
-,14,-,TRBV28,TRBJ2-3,TGTGCCAGCGGGGGCGGGACCAAAGCAGATACGCAGTATTTT,CASGGGTKADTQYF
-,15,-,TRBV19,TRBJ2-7,TGTGCCAGTAGTTCGTACTTCCGCAGCTCCTACGAGCAGTACTTC,CASSSYFRSSYEQYF
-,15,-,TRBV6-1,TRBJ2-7,TGTGCCAGCACCGAGTCGGGGGGCGGATTCATGGAGCAGTACTTC,CASTESGGGFMEQYF
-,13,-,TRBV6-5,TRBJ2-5,TGTGCCAGCAGTTACTCGATACAGGAGACCCAGTACTTC,CASSYSIQETQYF
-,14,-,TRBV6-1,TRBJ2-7,TGTGCCAGCAGTCCGGGCCCCCCGGCGTCCGAGCAGTACTTC,CASSPGPPASEQYF
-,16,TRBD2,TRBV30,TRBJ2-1,TGTGCCTGGAGTGTACTACTAGCGGGAACCTACAATGAGCAGTTCTTC,CAWSVLLAGTYNEQFF
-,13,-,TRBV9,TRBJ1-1,TGTGCCAGCAGCGTAGGCTGGGGAAGTGAAGCTTTCTTT,CASSVGWGSEAFF
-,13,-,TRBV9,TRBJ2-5,TGTGCCAGCAGCGCTGGACAGCAAGAGACCCAGTACTTC,CASSAGQQETQYF
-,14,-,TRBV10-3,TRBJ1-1,TGTGCCATCAGTGAGTCGGGAGGGAACACTGAAGCTTTCTTT,CAISESGGNTEAFF
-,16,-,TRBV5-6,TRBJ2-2,TGTGCCAGCAGCTTCCTAAGGGAGGTTAGCACCGGGGAGCTGTTTTTT,CASSFLREVSTGELFF
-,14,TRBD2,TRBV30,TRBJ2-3,TGTGCGAGGGGGGCCCAAGCGGGGGCAGATACGCAGTATTTT,CARGAQAGADTQYF
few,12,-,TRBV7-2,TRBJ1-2,TGTGCCAGCAGCCCACAGGCTACTGGCTACACCTTC,CASSPQATGYTF
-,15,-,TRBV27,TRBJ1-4,TGTGCCAGCAGTAGAAACAGGGCCTCTAATGAAAAACTGTTTTTT,CASSRNRASNEKLFF
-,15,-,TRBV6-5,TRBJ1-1,TGTGCCAGCAGACCCGGGGCTGGGATGAACACTGAAGCTTTCTTT,CASRPGAGMNTEAFF
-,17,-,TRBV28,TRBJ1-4,TGTGCCAGCAGCTATGATGGGCAGGGGACTACTAATGAAAAACTGTTTTTT,CASSYDGQGTTNEKLFF
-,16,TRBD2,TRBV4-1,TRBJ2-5,TGCGCCAGCAGCCAAGACGGGGGGGCCAAGGGGGAGACCCAGTACTTC,CASSQDGGAKGETQYF
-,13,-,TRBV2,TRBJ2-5,TGTGCCAGCAATGGATTCGAGGAAGAGACCCAGTACTTC,CASNGFEEETQYF
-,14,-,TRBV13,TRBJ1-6,TGTGCCAGCAGCTTCGGGGGGGAGTCATCACCCCTCCACTTT,CASSFGGESSPLHF
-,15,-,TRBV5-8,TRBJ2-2,TGTGCCCTCGGGACGGGCCCGACGAACACCGGGGAGCTGTTTTTT,CALGTGPTNTGELFF
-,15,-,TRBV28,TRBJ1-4,TGTGCCAGCAGTCCCCACCCCCCCCTCAGTGAATGGATGTTTTTT,CASSPHPPLSEWMFF
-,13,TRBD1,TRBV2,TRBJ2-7,TGTGCCAGCACTCGACAGGGTCCCTACGAGCAGTACTTC,CASTRQGPYEQYF
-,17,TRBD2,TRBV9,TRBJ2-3,TGTGCCAGCAGCATCCGGACTAGCGGGACGGGCACAGATACGCAGTATTTT,CASSIRTSGTGTDTQYF
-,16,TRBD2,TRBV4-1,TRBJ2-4,TGCGCCAGCAGCCAAGTCTTGCGGGGGGCCAAAAACATTCAGTACTTC,CASSQVLRGAKNIQYF
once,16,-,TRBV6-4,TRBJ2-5,TGTGCCAGCAGTGATATAAGGGTTTGGGTCCAAGAGACCCAGTACTTC,CASSDIRVWVQETQYF
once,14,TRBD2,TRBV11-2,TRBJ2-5,TGTGCCAGCAGTCATAGCGGGAGGGTGGAGACCCAGTACTTC,CASSHSGRVETQYF
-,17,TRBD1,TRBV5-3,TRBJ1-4,TGTGCCAGAAAGGGCCCACAGGGGGCCCTCGGGGATGAAAAACTGTTTTTT,CARKGPQGALGDEKLFF
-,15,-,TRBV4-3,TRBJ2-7,TGCGCCAGCAGCCAAGCCCGGGACAAATCCTACGAGCAGTACTTC,CASSQARDKSYEQYF
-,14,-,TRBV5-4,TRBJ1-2,TGTGCCAGCAGCCAGGTACAGGGAGATTATGGCTACACCTTC,CASSQVQGDYGYTF
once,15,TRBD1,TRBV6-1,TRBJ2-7,TGTGCCAGCAGTGAAGCAGGACAGGGCTTATACGAGCAGTACTTC,CASSEAGQGLYEQYF
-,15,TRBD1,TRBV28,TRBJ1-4,TGTGCCAGCAGGATCGGGACAGGGGAACATGAAAAACTGTTTTTT,CASRIGTGEHEKLFF
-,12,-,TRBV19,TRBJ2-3,TGTGCCAGTAGTATTGGACAGTTGACGCAGTATTTT,CASSIGQLTQYF